Included here is one T cell receptor beta chain sequence, with context. As yet, its antigen is unknown. Germline V gene sequence: CDR1 MNHEY, CDR2 SVGAGI. The CDR3 runs 15 residues. V was clipped by 7 bases and J by 2 bases; unmatched bases: 7. This sample was included in a study of OX40 agonist ivuxolimab in advanced cancers. The study, taken as a whole, reports: On average, CD8+ T cells had more expanded clones than CD4+.

Sequenced by immunoSEQ multiplex PCR; TCRdb stores in-frame clones only, minus some. Of 60,000 to 85,000 clones in the sample, 92% were seen once. Material: CD4+ or CD8+ T cells sorted from blood, obtained in a trial of the OX40 agonist ivuxolimab. The chain is built from TRBV6-5 and TRBJ2-5; the match to TRBD1 covers 10 bases. The receptor was isolated from an adult with an advanced solid tumor such as melanoma, head and neck, liver or kidney cancer. The CDR3 DNA reads as TGTGCCAGCAACCCGGGACAGGGGCCGCAAGAGACCCAGTACTTC. Protein: CASNPGQGPQETQYF.